The following is a TCR beta chain sequence with its context. These data are taken from a study of T cell responses to AZD1222 COVID-19 vaccine. Profiling relied on immunoSEQ multiplex PCR, and the TCRdb table lists in-frame clones only, not all of them. The sample carries under 200,000 clones, approximately 90% recorded once. Sequences were derived from peripheral blood, sampled 28 days after the second AZD1222 dose. The TCR was taken from an adult who received the AZD1222 COVID-19 vaccine.

In DNA form, the CDR3 reads TGCGCCAGCAGCTTGTTTACAGGGGGCGATGGCTACACCTTC. Translating gives CASSLFTGGDGYTF. The rearrangement uses TRBV5-1 and TRBJ1-2; 9 bases align to TRBD1. Germline CDR1 SGHRS, CDR2 YFSETQ. There are 14 residues in the CDR3. V was pared by 1 base and J by 6 bases, with 4 bases of the junction left unmatched.